The 27 T cell receptor beta chains below all came from one sample that was sequenced in a study of response to subunit inactivated influenza vaccine. TCRdb re-analysed the RT-PCR reads in MiXCR, keeping a single row per CDR3 protein. The data show over 400,000 distinct CDR3 sequences, 11% seen once. Sequenced material: PBMCs from blood, taken more than 35 days after vaccination. These receptors were taken from a man aged 50 to 60 who received an inactivated influenza vaccine.

This chain connects TRBV10-1 to TRBJ2-7, with 7 bases that match TRBD2. This CDR3 contains 14 residues. J gave up 5 bases and V 4 bases, and 8 bases lay outside the gene matches. Germline assignment: CDR1 WNHNN and CDR2 SYGVQD (reference sequence). DNA of the CDR3: TGCGCCAGCAGTGCAGGTCGGGGGGTCCACGAGCAGTACTTC. This codes for CASSAGRGVHEQYF.

This clonotype has a handful of counts. In DNA, the CDR3 is TGTGCCAGCAGTATGGGACTCTTAAACAATGAGCAGTTCTTC. Amino acids: CASSMGLLNNEQFF. The V call is TRBV12-3 or TRBV12-4, the J call TRBJ2-1, with a possible D match to TRBD2 (6 bases). The CDR3 runs to 14 residues. The V and J ends lost 5 bases and 5 bases respectively, with 13 bases between them.

This clonotype was observed many times. The chain combines TRBV28 with TRBJ2-7; 8 positions agree with TRBD1. Germline trimming cut 1 base from V and 4 bases from J; bases unmatched to any gene: 6. In germline, CDR1 is MDHEN, CDR2 SYDVKM. This CDR3 has 15 residues. The CDR3 loop is CASSLLTGEDYEQYF. The CDR3 region has the DNA TGTGCCAGCAGTTTATTGACAGGGGAGGATTACGAGCAGTACTTC. The full variable domain, rest sourced from reference TRBV28 and TRBJ2-7, is DVKVTQSSRYLVKRTGEKVFLECVQDMDHENMFWYRQDPGLGLRLIYFSYDVKMKEKGDIPEGYSVSREKKERFSLILESASTNQTSMYLCASSLLTGEDYEQYFGPGTRLTVT.

This clonotype was recorded a few times. The chain recombines TRBV5-1 with TRBJ2-3; D is undetermined. Germline V gene data show CDR1 as SGHRS and CDR2 as YFSETQ. Deletions cut 4 bases from V and 1 base from J, with 16 bases between. CDR3 length equals 16 residues. The CDR3: CASSEQITPGTDTQYF. DNA of the CDR3: TGCGCCAGCAGCGAGCAGATTACCCCTGGCACAGATACGCAGTATTTT.

The chain combines TRBV29-1 with TRBJ1-3, with D possibly TRBD1 on 6 matching bases. Trimming shortened V by 4 bases and J by 0 bases, and 16 bases separated the two germline ends. Germline CDR1 and CDR2: SQVTM and ANQGSEA. The CDR3 is 16 amino acids. The CDR3 loop reads CSVAGWGPSSGNTIYF. The CDR3 nucleotides are TGCAGCGTTGCCGGATGGGGGCCAAGCTCTGGAAACACCATATATTTT.

This clonotype was seen more than once but under ten times. The chain has TRBV5-1 and TRBJ2-1, with D possibly called TRBD1 or TRBD2 (5 bases each). The germline gives CDR1 SGHRS, CDR2 YFSETQ. The CDR3 is 16 amino acids. Trimming cost V 2 bases and J 5 bases, with 17 bases left between them. Here the CDR3 DNA reads TGCGCCAGCAGCTTCCCATCCACGGGACGTGACAATGAGCAGTTCTTC. Its translation is CASSFPSTGRDNEQFF.

A remark on this clonotype: This may be a read error: a much more frequent sequence differs by one nucleotide. The J gene is TRBJ2-7, the V gene TRBV20-1, with D possibly matching TRBD2 (5 bases). The CDR3 has 17 amino acids. V shed 4 bases and J shed 0 bases, with 22 bases lying between them. Germline V gives CDR1 DFQATT, CDR2 SNEGSKA (reference sequence). The CDR3 bases are TGCAGTGCTATGGTATTGGCGGGCGGAATCTACTCCTACGAGCAGTACTTC. Protein sequence: CSAMVLAGGIYSYEQYF.

This clonotype was detected a few times. The chain joins TRBV10-3 to TRBJ1-5; no firm D call. The V and J ends lost 0 bases and 6 bases respectively, with 6 bases between them. Germline assignment: CDR1 ENHRY and CDR2 SYGVKD. The CDR3 extends over 13 amino acids. CDR3: CAISESGRQPQHF. The DNA of the CDR3 is TGTGCCATCAGTGAGTCCGGACGTCAGCCCCAGCATTTT.

This clonotype has at least ten counts. The chain has TRBV4-3 and TRBJ2-2, with 7 bases identical to TRBD1. Germline V gene sequence: CDR1 LGHNA, CDR2 YSLEER. Trimming removed 0 bases from V and 0 bases from J; junction bases left unmatched: 4. This CDR3 region has 17 residues. CDR3 nucleotides: TGCGCCAGCAGCCAAGAAGGGGGCAGGGCGAACACCGGGGAGCTGTTTTTT. Its translation is CASSQEGGRANTGELFF.

CDR3 nucleotides: TGTGCCAGCAGCTTAGGGAGGCCACGGTTCTTC. Protein sequence: CASSLGRPRFF. The rearrangement uses TRBV7-9 and TRBJ2-1; possible D gene TRBD2, 5 bases. The CDR3 has 11 amino acids. The germline V gene has CDR1 SEHNR and CDR2 FQNEAQ (reference sequence). V gave up 1 base and J gave up 15 bases, with 10 bases separating them. Drawing the rest from reference TRBV7-9 and TRBJ2-1, the complete variable domain is DTGVSQNPRHKITKRGQNVTFRCDPISEHNRLYWYRQTLGQGPEFLTYFQNEAQLEKSRLLSDRFSAERPKGSFSTLEIQRTEQGDSAMYLCASSLGRPRFFGPGTRLTVL.

This clonotype showed up many times. The V gene is TRBV10-3, the J gene TRBJ2-3, with D maybe TRBD1 (5 bases). V shed 3 bases and J shed 0 bases, with 13 bases lying between them. CDR1 is ENHRY, CDR2 SYGVKD, per germline. CDR3 length equals 16 residues. The CDR3 protein is CAISDGASYSTDTQYF. The DNA for the CDR3 is TGTGCCATCAGTGATGGGGCCAGCTATAGCACAGATACGCAGTATTTT.

This clonotype appeared many times. The genes are TRBV12-3 or TRBV12-4 and TRBJ1-1; D is unclear. V lost 3 bases and J lost 4, with 6 bases in between. The CDR3 length is 12 residues. The CDR3: CASSFWGTEAFF. The CDR3 nucleotides read TGTGCCAGCAGTTTTTGGGGCACTGAAGCTTTCTTT.

This clonotype was counted at least ten times. This chain uses TRBV12-3 or TRBV12-4 with TRBJ1-6; 7 bases match TRBD1. The CDR3 contains 16 residues. V shed 5 bases and J 7 bases; nucleotides not matched to a gene: 11. The CDR3: CASSTRQGGSNSPLHF. The CDR3 nucleotides read TGTGCCAGCAGTACGCGACAGGGAGGCAGCAATTCACCCCTCCACTTT.

This clonotype was seen a few times. A junction boundary mismatches the germline segment, possibly from a read error. V usage is TRBV6-5 and J usage is TRBJ1-1; 9 bases align to TRBD1. The germline V gene has CDR1 MNHEY and CDR2 SVGAGI. This CDR3 has 15 amino acids. DNA for the CDR3: TGTGCCAGCAGTTACGGGTATACAGGGGGCACTGAAGCCTTCTTT. It translates to CASSYGYTGGTEAFF.

This clonotype was recorded many times. This chain links TRBV7-9 with TRBJ2-7; 7 bases are a match to TRBD1. The germline V gene encodes CDR1 SEHNR and CDR2 FQNEAQ (reference sequence). The CDR3 consists of 13 residues. The V gene end was trimmed by 7 bases and the J gene end by 0 bases; junction bases not matched to a gene: 3. CDR3 in DNA: TGTGCCAGCACCCGGGACAGCTCCTACGAGCAGTACTTC. Protein sequence: CASTRDSSYEQYF.

There are a few counts of this clonotype. The chain has TRBV5-1 and TRBJ2-3, with 7 bases aligning to TRBD2. V lost 0 bases and J lost 4; bases outside the gene matches: 11. This CDR3 is built from 17 residues. Germline CDR1 reads SGHRS; CDR2 reads YFSETQ. In DNA form, the CDR3 reads TGCGCCAGCAGCTTGGGAGCGGGACTGGGAGGCGCAGATACGCAGTATTTT. As protein: CASSLGAGLGGADTQYF.

The chain uses TRBV20-1 and TRBJ1-2, with 8 bases lining up with TRBD1. This CDR3 comprises 12 residues. The germline V gene encodes CDR1 DFQATT and CDR2 SNEGSKA (reference sequence). J gave up 6 bases and V 3 bases, and 3 bases lay outside the gene matches. CDR3 residues: CSARPGGNGYTF. The CDR3 DNA sequence: TGCAGTGCTAGGCCAGGGGGCAATGGCTACACCTTC.

A few counts support this clonotype. The chain couples TRBV5-1 to TRBJ2-3; TRBD2 matches at 9 bases. V lost 2 bases and J lost 4; bases outside the gene matches: 8. CDR1 is SGHRS and CDR2 is YFSETQ in the germline V gene. The CDR3 totals 16 residues. The CDR3 bases are TGCGCCAGCAGCTTTGCGGGGGGGCTGATCTCAGATACGCAGTATTTT. Translating it yields CASSFAGGLISDTQYF.

The CDR3 DNA reads TGCGCCAGCAGCCAAGACCGGGTTACTAGCGGGAAGGAGACCCAGTACTTC. It is translated as CASSQDRVTSGKETQYF. The chain recombines TRBV4-3 with TRBJ2-5, with TRBD2 matching 10 bases. The CDR3 runs to 17 residues. Germline-derived CDR1 and CDR2 are LGHNA and YSLEER. The V and J ends lost 0 bases and 5 bases, in that order; junction bases with no gene match: 9.

There are many counts of this clonotype. The chain combines TRBV11-1 with TRBJ2-1; the match to TRBD2 covers 8 bases. Looked up from germline, CDR1 is SGHAT and CDR2 is FQDESV (reference sequence). V gave up 5 bases and J gave up 2 bases; unmatched junction bases: 5. The CDR3 consists of 15 residues. The CDR3 is CASSASTSAYNEQFF. The CDR3 nucleotides are TGTGCCAGCAGCGCCTCGACTAGCGCCTACAATGAGCAGTTCTTC.

This clonotype has more than one count but fewer than ten. V and J are TRBV27 and TRBJ2-1; 9 nucleotides line up with TRBD2. V lost 3 bases and J lost 7; bases outside the gene matches: 7. Germline values: CDR1 MNHEY, CDR2 SMNVEV (reference sequence). The CDR3 sequence is 15 residues long. This chain's CDR3 is CASSLREGRKNEQFF. The CDR3 nucleotides are TGTGCCAGCAGTTTGCGGGAGGGCCGGAAAAATGAGCAGTTCTTC.

This clonotype was seen ten or more times. V is TRBV5-1 and J is TRBJ1-2; D remains unclear. CDR1 is SGHRS and CDR2 is YFSETQ in the germline V gene. The CDR3 runs 15 residues. Trimming pared 0 bases from V and 2 bases from J, leaving 11 bases between. The CDR3 DNA sequence: TGCGCCAGCAGCTTGGATACGGGAGAAAACTATGGCTACACCTTC. Amino acid sequence: CASSLDTGENYGYTF.

This clonotype was observed many times. This rearrangement joins TRBV12-3 or TRBV12-4 to TRBJ2-1; the D is unclear. V shed 1 base and J shed 0 bases, with 7 bases lying between them. CDR3 length equals 15 residues. The CDR3, as DNA: TGTGCCAGCAGTTTAGGACTTCACTCCTACAATGAGCAGTTCTTC. Protein product: CASSLGLHSYNEQFF.

There are many counts of this clonotype. Relative to the germline gene, one junction end is altered; a read error may explain this. The chain carries TRBV7-2 and TRBJ2-3; D is uncertain. The CDR3 has 12 amino acids. Germline values: CDR1 SGHTA, CDR2 FQGNSA. CDR3 coding DNA: TGCGCCAGCAGTTATCCCACAGATACGCAGTATTTT. Protein sequence: CASSYPTDTQYF.

This clonotype was counted many times. This chain's CDR3 is CSVGAPFSYEQYF. The CDR3, as DNA: TGCAGCGTTGGGGCACCTTTCTCCTACGAGCAGTACTTC. The chain recombines TRBV29-1 with TRBJ2-7; D remains unclear. Germline CDR1 and CDR2: SQVTM and ANQGSEA. This CDR3 has 13 amino acids. V lost 4 bases and J lost 0, with 10 bases in between.

This clonotype came up many times. The chain has TRBV12-3 or TRBV12-4 and TRBJ2-1, with 8 bases lining up with TRBD2. The CDR3 extends over 14 amino acids. Unmatched junction bases numbered 4, after V lost 2 bases and J lost 7 bases. In nucleotides, the CDR3 is TGTGCCAGCAGTTTATTGTTAGCGGGGAATGAGCAGTTCTTC. Protein sequence: CASSLLLAGNEQFF.

This clonotype has more than one count but fewer than ten. V gene TRBV5-1 combines with J gene TRBJ2-3; D gene unclear. The CDR3 spans 15 residues. Trimming stripped 6 bases from V and 0 bases from J, with 14 bases between. Germline CDR1 is SGHRS and CDR2 is YFSETQ. Written as DNA, the CDR3 is TGCGCCAGCAAATCGATAGTCACTAGCACAGATACGCAGTATTTT. Translated, it gives CASKSIVTSTDTQYF.